Below are 5 T cell receptor beta chains sequenced from a single sample in a study of cytomegalovirus exposure and HLA in healthy donors. PCR employed 60 Vbeta and 13 Jbeta primers. Only in-frame clones appear in the TCRdb table, and some are missing; sequencing was by immunoSEQ multiplex PCR. The table records about 79,000 clones, about three quarters of them present only once. Source material: PBMCs. The receptors here all came from a man aged 55 to 70 in good health and CMV-seronegative.

The rearrangement links TRBV7-8 to TRBJ1-1, with 9 bases matching TRBD1. The J segment lost 2 bases and the V segment lost 5 bases, leaving 3 bases of the junction unmatched. The CDR3 extends over 14 amino acids. Germline CDR1 and CDR2: SGHVS and FQNEAQ. The CDR3 coding sequence is TGTGCCAGCAGCAAGGGACAGGGAAACACTGAAGCTTTCTTT. Its protein product is CASSKGQGNTEAFF.

There are a few counts of this clone. This chain uses TRBV13 with TRBJ2-1; D perhaps matches TRBD2 (5 bases). This CDR3 is 16 amino acids long. V was clipped by 1 base and J by 4 bases, with 14 bases between them. From germline, CDR1 is PRHDT and CDR2 FYEKMQ (reference sequence). CDR3 DNA: TGTGCCAGCAGCTTAGTTCGGGAACTTGGGTACAATGAGCAGTTCTTC. This encodes CASSLVRELGYNEQFF. Filled out from reference TRBV13 and TRBJ2-1, the complete variable domain reads AAGVIQSPRHLIKEKRETATLKCYPIPRHDTVYWYQQGPGQDPQFLISFYEKMQSDKGSIPDRFSAQQFSDYHSELNMSSLELGDSALYFCASSLVRELGYNEQFFGPGTRLTVL.

The gene calls are TRBV2 and TRBJ1-1; the D is unclear. Germline values: CDR1 SNHLY, CDR2 FYNNEI. The CDR3 runs to 14 residues. V lost 4 bases and J 8 bases, leaving 17 bases between the germline ends. This CDR3 is CASSVGYPPLEAFF. The CDR3 bases are TGTGCCAGCAGTGTCGGGTATCCCCCCTTAGAAGCTTTCTTT. The full variable domain, rest sourced from reference TRBV2 and TRBJ1-1, is EPEVTQTPSHQVTQMGQEVILRCVPISNHLYFYWYRQILGQKVEFLVSFYNNEISEKSEIFDDQFSVERPDGSNFTLKIRSTKLEDSAMYFCASSVGYPPLEAFFGQGTRLTVV.

The chain couples TRBV6-5 to TRBJ1-2, with 8 bases aligning to TRBD1. Germline values: CDR1 MNHEY, CDR2 SVGAGI. This CDR3 is built from 15 residues. Unmatched junction bases numbered 9, after V lost 5 bases and J lost 4 bases. CDR3 sequence (DNA): TGTGCCAGCAGTCCGCCTTCAGGGGGCGGCTATGGCTACACCTTC. It specifies CASSPPSGGGYGYTF.

This clone has a handful of counts. The rearrangement uses TRBV11-2 and TRBJ2-1; D not certain. Germline V gives CDR1 SGHAT, CDR2 FQNNGV. This CDR3 contains 17 residues. Trimming removed 0 bases from V and 0 bases from J, with 12 bases in between. CDR3 region: CASSLDPRILSYNEQFF. Here the CDR3 DNA reads TGTGCCAGCAGCTTAGATCCTAGAATTCTCTCCTACAATGAGCAGTTCTTC.